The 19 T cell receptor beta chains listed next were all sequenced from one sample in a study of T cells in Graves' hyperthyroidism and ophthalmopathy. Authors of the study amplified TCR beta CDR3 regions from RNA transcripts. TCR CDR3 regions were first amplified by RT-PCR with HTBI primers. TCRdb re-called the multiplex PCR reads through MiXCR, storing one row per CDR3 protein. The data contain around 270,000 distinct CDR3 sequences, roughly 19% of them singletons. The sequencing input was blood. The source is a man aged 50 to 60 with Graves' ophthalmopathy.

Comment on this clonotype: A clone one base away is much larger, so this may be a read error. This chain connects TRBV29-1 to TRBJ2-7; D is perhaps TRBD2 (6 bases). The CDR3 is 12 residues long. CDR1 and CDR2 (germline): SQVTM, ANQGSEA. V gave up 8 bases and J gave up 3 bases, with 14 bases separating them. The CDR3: CSIAGAGYEQYF. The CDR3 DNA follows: TGCAGCATTGCTGGAGCGGGCTACGAGCAGTACTTC.

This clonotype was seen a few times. The CDR3 DNA reads TGTGCCAGCAGCACGGGGACAGGGATAACCTACGAGCAGTACTTC. Protein product: CASSTGTGITYEQYF. V usage is TRBV7-9 and J usage is TRBJ2-7, with 9 bases lining up with TRBD1. Germline V gene data show CDR1 as SEHNR and CDR2 as FQNEAQ (reference sequence). The length of the CDR3 is 15 residues. Unmatched junction bases numbered 7, after V lost 5 bases and J lost 2 bases.

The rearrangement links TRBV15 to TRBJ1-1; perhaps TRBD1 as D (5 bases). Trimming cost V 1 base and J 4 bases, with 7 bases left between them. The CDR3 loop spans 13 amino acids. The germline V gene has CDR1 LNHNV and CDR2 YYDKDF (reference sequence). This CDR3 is CATSRGRGTEAFF. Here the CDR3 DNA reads TGTGCCACCAGCAGAGGAAGGGGCACTGAAGCTTTCTTT.

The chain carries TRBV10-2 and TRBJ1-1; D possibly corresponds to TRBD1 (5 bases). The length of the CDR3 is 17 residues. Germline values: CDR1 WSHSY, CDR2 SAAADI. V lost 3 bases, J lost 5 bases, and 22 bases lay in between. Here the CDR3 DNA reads TGCGCCAGCAGTGACATGGGGACCGGTACTCTTGGGACTGAAGCTTTCTTT. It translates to CASSDMGTGTLGTEAFF.

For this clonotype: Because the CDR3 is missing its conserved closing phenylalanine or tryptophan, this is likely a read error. The CDR3 is CASSGGDYGYTI. The DNA for the CDR3 is TGTGCCAGCAGTGGCGGGGACTATGGCTACACCATC. The rearrangement joins TRBV2 to TRBJ1-2; D gene unclear. V lost 4 bases and J 3 bases, leaving 6 bases between the germline ends. The CDR3 is 12 amino acids. Germline loops: CDR1 SNHLY, CDR2 FYNNEI.

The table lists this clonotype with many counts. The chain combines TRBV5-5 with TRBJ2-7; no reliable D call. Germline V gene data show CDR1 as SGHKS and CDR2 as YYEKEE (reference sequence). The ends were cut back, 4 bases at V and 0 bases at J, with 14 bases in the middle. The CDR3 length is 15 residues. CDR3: CASSPRVFRSYEQYF. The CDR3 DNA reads TGTGCCAGCAGCCCCCGAGTGTTTCGCTCCTACGAGCAGTACTTC.

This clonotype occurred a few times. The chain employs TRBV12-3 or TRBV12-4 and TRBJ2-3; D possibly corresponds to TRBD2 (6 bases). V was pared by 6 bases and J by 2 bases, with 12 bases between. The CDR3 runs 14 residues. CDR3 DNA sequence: TGTGCCAGCAGCTCGGACTACTCCACAGATACGCAGTATTTT. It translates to CASSSDYSTDTQYF.

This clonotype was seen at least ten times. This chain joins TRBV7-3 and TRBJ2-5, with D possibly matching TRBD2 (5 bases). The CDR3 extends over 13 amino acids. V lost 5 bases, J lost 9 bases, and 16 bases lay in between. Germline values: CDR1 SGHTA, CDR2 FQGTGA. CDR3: CASSQLDGMAQYF. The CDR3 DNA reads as TGTGCCAGCAGCCAACTAGACGGGATGGCCCAGTACTTC.

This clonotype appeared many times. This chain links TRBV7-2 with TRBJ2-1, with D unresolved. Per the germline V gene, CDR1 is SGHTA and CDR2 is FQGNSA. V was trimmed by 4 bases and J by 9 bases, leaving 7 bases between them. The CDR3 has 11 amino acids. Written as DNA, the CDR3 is TGTGCCAGCAGCTCGGACGTTGAGCAGTTCTTC. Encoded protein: CASSSDVEQFF.

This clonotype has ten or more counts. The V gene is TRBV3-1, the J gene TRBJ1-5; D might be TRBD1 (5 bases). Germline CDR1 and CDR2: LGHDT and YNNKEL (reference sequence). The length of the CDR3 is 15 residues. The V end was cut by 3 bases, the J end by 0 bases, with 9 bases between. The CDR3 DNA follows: TGTGCCAGCAGCCACTCAGACAGTAGCAATCAGCCCCAGCATTTT. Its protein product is CASSHSDSSNQPQHF.

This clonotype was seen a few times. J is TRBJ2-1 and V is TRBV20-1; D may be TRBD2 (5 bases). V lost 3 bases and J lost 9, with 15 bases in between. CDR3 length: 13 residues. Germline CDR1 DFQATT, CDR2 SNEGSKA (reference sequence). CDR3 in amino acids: CSARPSARGEQFF. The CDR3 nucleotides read TGCAGTGCTAGGCCCTCGGCACGGGGTGAGCAGTTCTTC.

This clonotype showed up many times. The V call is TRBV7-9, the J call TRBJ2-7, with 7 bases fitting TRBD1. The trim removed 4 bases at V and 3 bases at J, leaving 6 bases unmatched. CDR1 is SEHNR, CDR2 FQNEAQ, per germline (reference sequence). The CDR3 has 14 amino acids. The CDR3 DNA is TGTGCCAGCAGCTATGGGACAGCTGACTACGAGCAGTACTTC. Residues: CASSYGTADYEQYF.

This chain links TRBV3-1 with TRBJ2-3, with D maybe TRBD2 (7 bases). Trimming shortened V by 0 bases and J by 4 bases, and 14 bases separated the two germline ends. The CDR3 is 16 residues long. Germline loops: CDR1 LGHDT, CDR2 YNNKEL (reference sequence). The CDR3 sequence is CASSQEGGGPSDTQYF. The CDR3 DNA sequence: TGTGCCAGCAGCCAAGAAGGGGGGGGGCCCTCAGATACGCAGTATTTT.

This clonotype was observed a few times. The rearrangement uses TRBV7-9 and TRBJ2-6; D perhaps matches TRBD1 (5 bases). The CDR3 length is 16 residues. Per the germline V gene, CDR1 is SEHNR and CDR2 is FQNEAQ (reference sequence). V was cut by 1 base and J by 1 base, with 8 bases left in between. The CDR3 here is CASSLGGRSGANVLTF. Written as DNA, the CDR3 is TGTGCCAGCAGCTTAGGGGGCCGATCTGGGGCCAACGTCCTGACTTTC.

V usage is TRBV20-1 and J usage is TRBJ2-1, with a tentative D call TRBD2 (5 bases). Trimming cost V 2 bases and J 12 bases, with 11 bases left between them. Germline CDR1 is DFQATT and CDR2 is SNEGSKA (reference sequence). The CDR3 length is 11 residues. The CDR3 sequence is CSARKTEGQFF. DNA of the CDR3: TGCAGTGCTAGAAAAACTGAGGGGCAGTTCTTC.

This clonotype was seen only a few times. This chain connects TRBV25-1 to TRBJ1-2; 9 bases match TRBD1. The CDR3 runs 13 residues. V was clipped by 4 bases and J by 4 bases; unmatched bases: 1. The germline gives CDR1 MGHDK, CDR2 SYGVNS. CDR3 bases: TGTGCCAGCAGTGGGGACAGGGTCTATGGCTACACCTTC. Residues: CASSGDRVYGYTF.

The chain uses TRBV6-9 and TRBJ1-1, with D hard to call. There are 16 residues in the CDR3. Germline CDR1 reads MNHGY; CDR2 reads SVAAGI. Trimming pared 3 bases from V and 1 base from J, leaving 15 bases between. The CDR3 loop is CASSYAPQLGNTEAFF. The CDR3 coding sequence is TGTGCCAGCAGTTACGCCCCTCAGCTGGGGAACACTGAAGCTTTCTTT.

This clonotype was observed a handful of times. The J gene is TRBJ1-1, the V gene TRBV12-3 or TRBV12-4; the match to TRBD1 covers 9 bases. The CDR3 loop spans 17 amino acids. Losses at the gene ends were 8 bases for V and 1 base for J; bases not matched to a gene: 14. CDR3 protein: CASSRFTGGAGNTEAFF. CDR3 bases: TGTGCCAGCTCCCGATTCACAGGGGGCGCGGGGAACACTGAAGCTTTCTTT.

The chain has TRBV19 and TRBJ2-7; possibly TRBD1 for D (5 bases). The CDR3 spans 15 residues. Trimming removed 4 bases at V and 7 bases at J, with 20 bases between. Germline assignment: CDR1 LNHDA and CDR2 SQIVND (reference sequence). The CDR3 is CASSRGETVPQEQYF. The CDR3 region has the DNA TGTGCCAGTAGTAGAGGTGAGACAGTCCCTCAGGAGCAGTACTTC.